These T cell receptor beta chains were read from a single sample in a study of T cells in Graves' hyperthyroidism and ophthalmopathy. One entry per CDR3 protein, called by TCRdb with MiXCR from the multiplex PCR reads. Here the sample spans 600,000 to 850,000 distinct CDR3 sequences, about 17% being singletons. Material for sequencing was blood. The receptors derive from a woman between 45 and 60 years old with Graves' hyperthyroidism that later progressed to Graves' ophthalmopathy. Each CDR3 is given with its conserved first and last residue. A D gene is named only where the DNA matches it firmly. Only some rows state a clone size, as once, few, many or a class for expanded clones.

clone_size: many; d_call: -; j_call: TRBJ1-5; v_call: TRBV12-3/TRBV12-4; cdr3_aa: CASSFSYNQPQHF; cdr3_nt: TGTGCCAGCAGCTTTTCTTACAATCAGCCCCAGCATTTT
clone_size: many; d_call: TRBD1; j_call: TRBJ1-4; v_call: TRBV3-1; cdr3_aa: CASSLSDRGIEKLFF; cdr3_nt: TGTGCCAGCAGCCTTAGCGACAGGGGGATCGAAAAACTGTTTTTT
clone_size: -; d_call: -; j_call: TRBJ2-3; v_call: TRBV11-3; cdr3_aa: CASSLPGLSTQYF; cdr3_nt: TGTGCCAGCAGCTTACCGGGACTCTCTACGCAGTATTTT
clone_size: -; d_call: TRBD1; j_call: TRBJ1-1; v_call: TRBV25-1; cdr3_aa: CASKDRVFSEAFF; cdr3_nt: TGTGCCAGCAAAGACAGGGTTTTCTCTGAAGCTTTCTTT
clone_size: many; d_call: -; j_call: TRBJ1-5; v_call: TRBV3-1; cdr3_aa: CASSQEGGLGPQHF; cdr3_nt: TGTGCCAGCAGCCAAGAGGGAGGGCTCGGTCCCCAGCATTTT
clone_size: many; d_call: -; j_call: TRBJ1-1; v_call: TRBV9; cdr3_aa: CASSTSIGGTEAFF; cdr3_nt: TGTGCCAGCAGCACCAGTATAGGGGGGACTGAAGCTTTCTTT
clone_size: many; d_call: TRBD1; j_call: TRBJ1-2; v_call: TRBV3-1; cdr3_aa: CATAPRRGGFGYTF; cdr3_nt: TGTGCCACAGCACCCCGGAGAGGGGGCTTTGGCTACACCTTC
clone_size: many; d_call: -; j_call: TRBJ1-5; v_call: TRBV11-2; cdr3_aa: CASSHSKNQPQHF; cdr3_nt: TGTGCCAGCAGCCACTCGAAGAATCAGCCCCAGCATTTT
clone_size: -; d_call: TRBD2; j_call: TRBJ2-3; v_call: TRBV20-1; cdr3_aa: CSALAGGITDTQYF; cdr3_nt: TGCAGTGCTCTAGCGGGGGGGATCACAGATACGCAGTATTTT
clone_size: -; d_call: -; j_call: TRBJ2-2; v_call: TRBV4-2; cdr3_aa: CASSQETSLNTGELFF; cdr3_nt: TGTGCCAGCAGCCAAGAAACAAGCCTGAACACCGGGGAGCTGTTTTTT
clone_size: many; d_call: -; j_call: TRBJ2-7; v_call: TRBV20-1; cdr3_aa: CSASSRDFYEQYF; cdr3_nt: TGCAGTGCTAGCAGTAGGGACTTCTACGAGCAGTACTTC
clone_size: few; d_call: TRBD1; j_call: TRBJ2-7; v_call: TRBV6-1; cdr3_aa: CASSTRQGYYEQYF; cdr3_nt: TGTGCCAGCAGTACGAGACAGGGGTACTACGAGCAGTACTTC
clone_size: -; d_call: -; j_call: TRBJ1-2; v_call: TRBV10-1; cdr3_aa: CASSELQGGDYTF; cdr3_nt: TGCGCCAGCAGTGAGTTACAGGGTGGTGACTACACCTTC